The 11 T cell receptor beta chains below all came from one sample that was sequenced in a study of vaccination and CD4 T cells after COVID-19. Their antigen targets remain unknown. Indicated treatment: approximately nine-day PBMC culture with coronavirus spike peptide pools or control peptides (ViraFEST assay). Oncomine TCR Beta short-read sequencing was applied to DNA from cultured CD4+ T cells. Via MiXCR, TCRdb re-called the PCR reads, giving one row per CDR3 protein. The sample records around 13,000 distinct CDR3 sequences, 42% being singletons. The sample consisted of CD4+ T cells from blood, cultured in vitro, taken before SARS-CoV-2 vaccination. These receptors were obtained from a human donor who had recovered from COVID-19.

A few counts support this clonotype. The J gene is TRBJ1-1, the V gene TRBV2; no clear D gene. Germline V lookup: CDR1 SNHLY, CDR2 FYNNEI. This CDR3 is 15 amino acids long. V lost 4 bases to trimming and J lost 1 base, with 13 bases between them. The CDR3 spells CASSGGMTTNTEAFF. CDR3 DNA sequence: TGTGCCAGCAGTGGAGGTATGACTACGAACACTGAAGCTTTCTTT.

CDR3 residues: CSASPGQGAYYGYTF. In DNA, the CDR3 is TGCAGTGCTAGTCCGGGACAGGGGGCCTACTATGGCTACACCTTC. The chain is built from TRBV20-1 and TRBJ1-2; TRBD1 matches at 12 bases. The length of the CDR3 is 15 residues. CDR1 and CDR2 from the germline V gene are DFQATT and SNEGSKA (reference sequence). V dropped 3 bases and J dropped 3; count of bases not matched to a gene: 5.

This chain links TRBV11-3 with TRBJ2-7; no firm D call. The CDR3 runs 14 residues. CDR1 SGHNT and CDR2 YENEEA come from the germline V gene. Trimming pared 3 bases from V and 2 bases from J, leaving 11 bases between. CDR3 amino acids: CASSFGGTAYEQYF. The CDR3 region has the DNA TGTGCCAGCAGCTTTGGCGGAACGGCCTACGAGCAGTACTTC. The full variable domain, rest sourced from reference TRBV11-3 and TRBJ2-7, is EAGVVQSPRYKIIEKKQPVAFWCNPISGHNTLYWYLQNLGQGPELLIRYENEEAVDDSQLPKDRFSAERLKGVDSTLKIQPAELGDSAVYLCASSFGGTAYEQYFGPGTRLTVT.

The V and J genes are TRBV4-2 and TRBJ1-6; tentative D call: TRBD1 (5 bases). The CDR3 is made up of 16 amino acids. Per the germline V gene, CDR1 is LGHNA and CDR2 is YNFKEQ. The ends were cut back, 0 bases at V and 10 bases at J, with 16 bases in the middle. CDR3 DNA sequence: TGTGCCAGCAGCCAAGATATAGGCAGGGTTCGATCACCCCTCCACTTT. Amino acid sequence: CASSQDIGRVRSPLHF.

V gene TRBV6-1 combines with J gene TRBJ1-1, with D perhaps matching TRBD1 (6 bases). V dropped 5 bases and J dropped 5 bases, with 12 bases sitting between them. CDR1 and CDR2 from the germline V gene are MNHNS and SASEGT. The CDR3 consists of 13 residues. This CDR3 is CASSLTGRTEAFF. As DNA, the CDR3 is TGTGCCAGCAGTCTAACAGGGCGGACTGAAGCTTTCTTT.

V and J are TRBV20-1 and TRBJ1-1; 12 bases are a match to TRBD1. V was pared by 2 bases and J by 7 bases, with 5 bases of the junction left unmatched. The CDR3 loop spans 14 amino acids. Germline assignment: CDR1 DFQATT and CDR2 SNEGSKA (reference sequence). CDR3 bases: TGCAGTGCTAGAACCGGGACAGGGGGCGATGAAGCTTTCTTT. It specifies CSARTGTGGDEAFF.

V gene TRBV4-1 combines with J gene TRBJ2-7; no clear D gene. Looked up from germline, CDR1 is MGHRA and CDR2 is YSYEKL. The CDR3 sequence is 17 residues long. Trimming shortened V by 0 bases and J by 0 bases, and 15 bases separated the two germline ends. The DNA for the CDR3 is TGCGCCAGCAGCCAAGAAGTGGGCCCCGGTCTCTCCTACGAGCAGTACTTC. This encodes CASSQEVGPGLSYEQYF.

This chain connects TRBV5-1 to TRBJ1-2, with 7 positions matching TRBD1. Germline CDR1 and CDR2: SGHRS and YFSETQ. The CDR3 runs 16 residues. V lost 0 bases, J lost 0 bases, and 5 bases stayed unmatched. As DNA, the CDR3 is TGCGCCAGCAGCTTGGGAACGGGACAGTCTAACTATGGCTACACCTTC. Translating gives CASSLGTGQSNYGYTF. Together with reference TRBV5-1 and TRBJ1-2, the CDR3 gives the full variable domain: KAGVTQTPRYLIKTRGQQVTLSCSPISGHRSVSWYQQTPGQGLQFLFEYFSETQRNKGNFPGRFSGRQFSNSRSEMNVSTLELGDSALYLCASSLGTGQSNYGYTFGSGTRLTVV.

This clonotype was observed a few times. V gene TRBV11-3 combines with J gene TRBJ2-5; no clear D. Germline V gene sequence: CDR1 SGHNT, CDR2 YENEEA. The CDR3 runs to 14 residues. The V end lost 5 bases, the J end lost 1 base, and 11 bases lay between the germline ends. The CDR3: CASSPVRSQETQYF. In nucleotides, the CDR3 is TGTGCCAGCAGCCCCGTCAGGTCCCAAGAGACCCAGTACTTC.

This chain links TRBV5-4 with TRBJ2-1, with 7 bases lining up with TRBD2. With V trimmed by 5 bases and J by 5 bases, 4 bases remained unmatched. This CDR3 is 13 amino acids long. The germline V gene encodes CDR1 SGHNT and CDR2 YYREEE (reference sequence). The chain's CDR3 is CASRPRGDNEQFF. CDR3 DNA sequence: TGTGCCAGCAGGCCTCGGGGGGACAATGAGCAGTTCTTC. Combining the CDR3 with reference TRBV5-4 and TRBJ2-1 gives the whole variable domain ETGVTQSPTHLIKTRGQQVTLRCSSQSGHNTVSWYQQALGQGPQFIFQYYREEENGRGNFPPRFSGLQFPNYSSELNVNALELDDSALYLCASRPRGDNEQFFGPGTRLTVL.

This CDR3 is CASSPTSVSSYEQYF. The CDR3 DNA reads TGTGCCAGCTCACCTACTAGCGTCAGCTCCTACGAGCAGTACTTC. This chain links TRBV18 with TRBJ2-7, with TRBD2 matching over 7 bases. The CDR3 is made up of 15 amino acids. Unmatched junction bases numbered 5, after V lost 3 bases and J lost 0 bases. Per germline, CDR1 KGHSH and CDR2 LQKENI. Combining the CDR3 with reference TRBV18 and TRBJ2-7 gives the whole variable domain NAGVMQNPRHLVRRRGQEARLRCSPMKGHSHVYWYRQLPEEGLKFMVYLQKENIIDESGMPKERFSAEFPKEGPSILRIQQVVRGDSAAYFCASSPTSVSSYEQYFGPGTRLTVT.